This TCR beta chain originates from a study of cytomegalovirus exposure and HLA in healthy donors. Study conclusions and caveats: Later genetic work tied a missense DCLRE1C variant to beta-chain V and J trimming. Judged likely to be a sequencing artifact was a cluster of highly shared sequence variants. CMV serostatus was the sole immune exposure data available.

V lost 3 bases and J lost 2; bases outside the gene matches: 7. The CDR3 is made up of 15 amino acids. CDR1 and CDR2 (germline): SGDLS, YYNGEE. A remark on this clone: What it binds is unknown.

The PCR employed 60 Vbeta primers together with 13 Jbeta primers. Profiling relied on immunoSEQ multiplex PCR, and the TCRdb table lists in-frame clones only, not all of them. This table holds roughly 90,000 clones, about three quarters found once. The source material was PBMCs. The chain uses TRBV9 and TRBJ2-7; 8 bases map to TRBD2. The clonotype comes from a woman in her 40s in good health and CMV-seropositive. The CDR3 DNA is TGTGCCAGCAGCGAACACGGGGGGGTCGCCTACGAGCAGTACTTC. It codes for CASSEHGGVAYEQYF.